This TCR beta chain was captured by sequencing in a study of shared clonotypes between healthy human individuals. Study findings and constraints: The generation probabilities recorded for non-shared clonotypes fell below those of clonotypes shared by all four donors.

Trimming at V came to 1 base and at J to 2 bases, leaving 12 bases not matched to a gene. The V gene's germline CDR1 is SGHVS and CDR2 FQNEAQ. CDR3 length: 20 amino acids. CD45RA+ naive and CD45RA-negative memory subsets were separated from CD4+ cells. The DNA input per sorted-subset replicate PCR was about 190 ng, corresponding to 28,000 or so T cell genomes. TCRdb keeps only in-frame clones here, not all; method: immunoSEQ multiplex PCR. The sample contains 1,400,000 or so clones, about 98.5% of which appear only once. On this clone: Its antigen is undetermined.

This sequence joins TRBV7-8 and TRBJ2-2; 11 bases are shared with TRBD2. The sequenced sample consisted of naive CD4+ T cells sorted from blood. Regarding subset: CD45RA+ positively selected. The sequence came from a man aged 25 to 40 in good health. CDR3 coding DNA: TGTGCCAGCAGCTTAGTTCCAACTAGCGGGAGAAACGGCAACACCGGGGAGCTGTTTTTT. Encoded protein: CASSLVPTSGRNGNTGELFF. Filled out from reference TRBV7-8 and TRBJ2-2, the complete variable domain reads GAGVSQSPRYKVAKRGQDVALRCDPISGHVSLFWYQQALGQGPEFLTYFQNEAQLDKSGLPSDRFFAERPEGSVSTLKIQRTQQEDSAVYLCASSLVPTSGRNGNTGELFFGEGSRLTVL.